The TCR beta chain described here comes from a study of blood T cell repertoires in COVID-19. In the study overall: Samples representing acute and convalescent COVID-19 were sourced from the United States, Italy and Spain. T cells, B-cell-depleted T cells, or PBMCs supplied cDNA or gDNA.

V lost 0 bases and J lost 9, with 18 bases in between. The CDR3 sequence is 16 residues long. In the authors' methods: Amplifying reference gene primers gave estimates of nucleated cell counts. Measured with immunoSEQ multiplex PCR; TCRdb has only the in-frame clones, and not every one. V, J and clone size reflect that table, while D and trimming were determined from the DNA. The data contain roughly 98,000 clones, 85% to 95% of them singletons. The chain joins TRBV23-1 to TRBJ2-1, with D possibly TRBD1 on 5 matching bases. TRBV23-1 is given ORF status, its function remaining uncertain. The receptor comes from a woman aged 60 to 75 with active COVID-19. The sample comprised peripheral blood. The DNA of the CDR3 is TGCGCCAGCAGTCAATCTCCCCCCCCCAGGGTCGGTGAGCAGTTCTTC. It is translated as CASSQSPPPRVGEQFF.